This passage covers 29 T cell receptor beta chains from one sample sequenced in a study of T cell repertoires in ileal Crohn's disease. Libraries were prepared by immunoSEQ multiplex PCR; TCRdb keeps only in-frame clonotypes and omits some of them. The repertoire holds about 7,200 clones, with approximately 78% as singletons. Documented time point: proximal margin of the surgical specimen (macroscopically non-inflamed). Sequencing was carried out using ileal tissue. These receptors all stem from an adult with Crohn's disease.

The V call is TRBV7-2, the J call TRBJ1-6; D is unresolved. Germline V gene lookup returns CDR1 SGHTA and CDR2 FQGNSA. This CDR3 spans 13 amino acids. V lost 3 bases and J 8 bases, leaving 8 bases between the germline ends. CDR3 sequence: CASSLTTDSPLHF. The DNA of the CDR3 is TGTGCCAGCAGCTTGACCACGGATTCACCCCTCCACTTT.

The DNA of the CDR3 is TGTGCCAGCTCACCGGCGGGAGCGGCCTACGAGCAGTACTTC. Amino acid sequence: CASSPAGAAYEQYF. The chain recombines TRBV18 with TRBJ2-7; TRBD2 aligns across 7 bases. With V trimmed by 3 bases and J by 2 bases, 4 bases remained unmatched. This CDR3 has 14 residues. The V gene's germline CDR1 is KGHSH and CDR2 LQKENI.

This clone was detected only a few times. The CDR3 sequence: CATSSWLAKNIQYF. CDR3 DNA sequence: TGTGCCACCAGCAGCTGGTTAGCCAAAAACATTCAGTACTTC. The chain couples TRBV15 to TRBJ2-4; the D is unclear. V gave up 3 bases and J gave up 0 bases, with 6 bases separating them. CDR1 is LNHNV and CDR2 is YYDKDF in the germline V gene (reference sequence). This CDR3 region has 14 residues.

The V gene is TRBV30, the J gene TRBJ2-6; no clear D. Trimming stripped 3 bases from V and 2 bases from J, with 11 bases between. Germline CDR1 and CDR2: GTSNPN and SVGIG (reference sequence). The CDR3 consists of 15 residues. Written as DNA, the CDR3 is TGTGCCTGGAGCAGGTATGGGACTGGGGCCAACGTCCTGACTTTC. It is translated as CAWSRYGTGANVLTF.

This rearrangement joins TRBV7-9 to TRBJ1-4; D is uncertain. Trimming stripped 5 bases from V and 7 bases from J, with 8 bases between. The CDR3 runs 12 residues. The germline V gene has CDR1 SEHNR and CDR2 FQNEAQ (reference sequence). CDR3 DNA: TGTGCCAGCAGCCTTTTAGGTGAAAAACTGTTTTTT. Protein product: CASSLLGEKLFF.

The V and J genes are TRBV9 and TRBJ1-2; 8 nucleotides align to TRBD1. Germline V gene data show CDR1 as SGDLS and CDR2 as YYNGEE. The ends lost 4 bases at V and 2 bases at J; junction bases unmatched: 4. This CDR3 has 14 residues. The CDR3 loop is CASSPGQGNYGYTF. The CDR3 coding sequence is TGTGCCAGCAGCCCCGGACAGGGAAACTATGGCTACACCTTC.

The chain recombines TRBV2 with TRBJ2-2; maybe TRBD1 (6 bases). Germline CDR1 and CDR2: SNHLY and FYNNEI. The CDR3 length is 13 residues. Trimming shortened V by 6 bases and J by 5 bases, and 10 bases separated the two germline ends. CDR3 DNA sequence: TGTGCCAGCAGCCCTACAGGGACCGGGGAGCTGTTTTTT. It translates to CASSPTGTGELFF.

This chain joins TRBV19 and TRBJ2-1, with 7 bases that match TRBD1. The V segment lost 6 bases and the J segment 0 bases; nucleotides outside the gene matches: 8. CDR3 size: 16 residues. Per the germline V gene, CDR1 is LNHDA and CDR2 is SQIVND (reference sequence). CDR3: CASSGLTGSSYNEQFF. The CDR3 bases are TGTGCCAGTAGCGGCCTGACAGGGAGCTCCTACAATGAGCAGTTCTTC. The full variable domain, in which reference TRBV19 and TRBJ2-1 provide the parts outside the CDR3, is DGGITQSPKYLFRKEGQNVTLSCEQNLNHDAMYWYRQDPGQGLRLIYYSQIVNDFQKGDIAEGYSVSREKKESFPLTVTSAQKNPTAFYLCASSGLTGSSYNEQFFGPGTRLTVL.

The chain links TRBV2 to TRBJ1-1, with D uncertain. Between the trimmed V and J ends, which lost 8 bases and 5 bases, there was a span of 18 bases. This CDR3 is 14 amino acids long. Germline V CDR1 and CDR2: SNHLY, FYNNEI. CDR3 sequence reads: CASYAVFQETEAFF. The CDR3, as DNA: TGTGCCAGCTATGCTGTTTTTCAGGAAACTGAAGCTTTCTTT.

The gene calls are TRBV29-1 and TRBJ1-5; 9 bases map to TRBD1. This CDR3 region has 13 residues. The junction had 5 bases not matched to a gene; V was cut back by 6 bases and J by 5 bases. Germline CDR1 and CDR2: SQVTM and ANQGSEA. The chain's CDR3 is CSVRQGGDQPQHF. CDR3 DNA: TGCAGCGTCAGACAGGGGGGCGATCAGCCCCAGCATTTT.

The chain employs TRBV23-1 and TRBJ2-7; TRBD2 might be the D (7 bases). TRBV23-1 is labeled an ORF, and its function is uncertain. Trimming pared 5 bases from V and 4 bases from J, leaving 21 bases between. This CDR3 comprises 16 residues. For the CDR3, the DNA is TGCGCCAGCAGTTGGGGAGTTTCGGGGGGACATTACGAGCAGTACTTC. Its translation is CASSWGVSGGHYEQYF.

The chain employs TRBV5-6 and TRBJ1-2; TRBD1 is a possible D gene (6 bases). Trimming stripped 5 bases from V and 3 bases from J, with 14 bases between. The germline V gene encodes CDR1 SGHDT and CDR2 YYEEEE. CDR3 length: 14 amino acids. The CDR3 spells CASRLGGLDYGYTF. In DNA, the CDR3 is TGTGCCAGCAGGCTGGGGGGCCTCGACTATGGCTACACCTTC.

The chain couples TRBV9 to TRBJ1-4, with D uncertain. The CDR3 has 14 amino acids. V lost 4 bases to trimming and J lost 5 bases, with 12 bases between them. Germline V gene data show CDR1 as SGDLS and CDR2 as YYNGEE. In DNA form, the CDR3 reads TGTGCCAGCAGCCCCGCCGTGTGGAATGAAAAACTGTTTTTT. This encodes CASSPAVWNEKLFF. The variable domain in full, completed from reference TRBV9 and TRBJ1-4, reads DSGVTQTPKHLITATGQRVTLRCSPRSGDLSVYWYQQSLDQGLQFLIQYYNGEERAKGNILERFSAQQFPDLHSELNLSSLELGDSALYFCASSPAVWNEKLFFGSGTQLSVL.

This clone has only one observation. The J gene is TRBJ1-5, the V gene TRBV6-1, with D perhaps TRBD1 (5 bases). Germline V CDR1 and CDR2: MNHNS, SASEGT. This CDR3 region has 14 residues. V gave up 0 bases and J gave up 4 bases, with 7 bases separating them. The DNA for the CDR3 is TGTGCCAGCAGTGAAGCTTGGGGGAATCAGCCCCAGCATTTT. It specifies CASSEAWGNQPQHF.

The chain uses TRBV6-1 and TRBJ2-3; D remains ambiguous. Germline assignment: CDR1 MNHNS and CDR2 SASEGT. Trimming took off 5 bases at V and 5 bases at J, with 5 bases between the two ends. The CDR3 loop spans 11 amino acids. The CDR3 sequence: CASSLLDTQYF. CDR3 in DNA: TGTGCCAGCAGTTTATTAGATACGCAGTATTTT.

The CDR3 reads CSAADGNEQFF. Here the CDR3 DNA reads TGCAGTGCTGCAGACGGCAATGAGCAGTTCTTC. The chain carries TRBV20-1 and TRBJ2-1; D is unresolved. CDR1 is DFQATT, CDR2 SNEGSKA, per germline (reference sequence). This CDR3 is 11 amino acids long. Trimming pared 5 bases from V and 6 bases from J, leaving 8 bases between.

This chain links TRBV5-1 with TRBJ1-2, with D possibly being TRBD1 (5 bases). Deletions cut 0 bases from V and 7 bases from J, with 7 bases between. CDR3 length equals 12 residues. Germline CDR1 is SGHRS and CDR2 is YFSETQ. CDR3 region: CASSLGQTGYTF. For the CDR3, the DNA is TGCGCCAGCAGCTTGGGACAGACTGGCTACACCTTC. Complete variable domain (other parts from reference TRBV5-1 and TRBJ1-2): KAGVTQTPRYLIKTRGQQVTLSCSPISGHRSVSWYQQTPGQGLQFLFEYFSETQRNKGNFPGRFSGRQFSNSRSEMNVSTLELGDSALYLCASSLGQTGYTFGSGTRLTVV.

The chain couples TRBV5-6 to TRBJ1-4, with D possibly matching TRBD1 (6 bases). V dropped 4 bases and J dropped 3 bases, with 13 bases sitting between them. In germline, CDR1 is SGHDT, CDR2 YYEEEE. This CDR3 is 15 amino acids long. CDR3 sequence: CASSPSTGSNEKLFF. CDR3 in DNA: TGTGCCAGCAGCCCGTCGACAGGATCTAATGAAAAACTGTTTTTT.

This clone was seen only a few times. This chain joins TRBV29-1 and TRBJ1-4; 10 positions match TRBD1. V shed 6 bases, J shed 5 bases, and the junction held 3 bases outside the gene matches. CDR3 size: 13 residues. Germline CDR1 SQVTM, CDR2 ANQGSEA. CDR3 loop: CSVPDRGNEKLFF. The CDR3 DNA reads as TGCAGCGTCCCGGACAGGGGGAATGAAAAACTGTTTTTT.

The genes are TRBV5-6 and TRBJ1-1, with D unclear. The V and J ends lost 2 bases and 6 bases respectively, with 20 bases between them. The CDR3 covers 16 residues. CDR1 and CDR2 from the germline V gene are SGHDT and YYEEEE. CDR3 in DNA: TGTGCCAGCAGCTTTCAGGCGGCTAGATCGCGGGCTGAAGCTTTCTTT. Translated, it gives CASSFQAARSRAEAFF.

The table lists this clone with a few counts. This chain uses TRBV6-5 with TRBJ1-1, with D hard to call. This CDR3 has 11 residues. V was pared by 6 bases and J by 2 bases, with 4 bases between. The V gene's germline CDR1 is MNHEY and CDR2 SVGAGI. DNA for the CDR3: TGTGCCAGCAGACACAACACTGAAGCTTTCTTT. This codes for CASRHNTEAFF.

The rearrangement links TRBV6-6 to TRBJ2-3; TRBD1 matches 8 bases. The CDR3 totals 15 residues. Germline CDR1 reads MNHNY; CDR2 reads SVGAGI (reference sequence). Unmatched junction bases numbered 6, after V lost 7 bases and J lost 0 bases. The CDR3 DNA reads TGTGCCAGCAACAGCAGGGGGCGAAGCACAGATACGCAGTATTTT. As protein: CASNSRGRSTDTQYF.

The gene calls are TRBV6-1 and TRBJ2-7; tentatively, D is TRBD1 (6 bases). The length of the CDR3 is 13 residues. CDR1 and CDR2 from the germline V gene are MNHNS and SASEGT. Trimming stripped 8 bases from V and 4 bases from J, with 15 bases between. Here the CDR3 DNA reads TGTGCCAGCCCGCGTGGCACAGGGTACGAGCAGTACTTC. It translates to CASPRGTGYEQYF.

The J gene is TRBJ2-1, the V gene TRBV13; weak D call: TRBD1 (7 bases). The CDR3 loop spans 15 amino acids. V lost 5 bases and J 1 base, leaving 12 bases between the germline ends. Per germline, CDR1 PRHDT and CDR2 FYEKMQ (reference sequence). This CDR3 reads CASSLQGRSYNEQFF. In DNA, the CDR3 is TGTGCCAGCAGCCTACAGGGGAGGTCCTACAATGAGCAGTTCTTC.

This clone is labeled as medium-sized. CDR3 nucleotides: TGTGCCAGCAGCGCCGGGACAGGGGACGAGCAGTACTTC. Protein: CASSAGTGDEQYF. This chain joins TRBV7-2 and TRBJ2-7; 10 bases line up with TRBD1. Looked up from germline, CDR1 is SGHTA and CDR2 is FQGNSA. The CDR3 contains 13 residues. The junction had 3 bases not matched to a gene; V was cut back by 5 bases and J by 5 bases.

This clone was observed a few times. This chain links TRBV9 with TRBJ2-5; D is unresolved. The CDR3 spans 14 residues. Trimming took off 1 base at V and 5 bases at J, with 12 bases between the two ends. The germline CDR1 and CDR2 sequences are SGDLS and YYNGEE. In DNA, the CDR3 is TGTGCCAGCAGCGTATCGTCAGTCTGGGAGACCCAGTACTTC. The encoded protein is CASSVSSVWETQYF.

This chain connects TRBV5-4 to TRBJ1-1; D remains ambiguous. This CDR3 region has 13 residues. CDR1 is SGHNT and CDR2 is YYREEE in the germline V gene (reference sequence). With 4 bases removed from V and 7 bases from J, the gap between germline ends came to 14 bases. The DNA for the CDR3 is TGTGCCAGCAGCCCCAGCTTGGGCCATGAAGCTTTCTTT. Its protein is CASSPSLGHEAFF.

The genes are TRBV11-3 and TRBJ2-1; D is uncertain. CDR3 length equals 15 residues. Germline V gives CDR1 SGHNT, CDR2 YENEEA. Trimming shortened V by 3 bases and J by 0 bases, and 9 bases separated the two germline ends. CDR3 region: CASSLKISSYNEQFF. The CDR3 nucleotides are TGTGCCAGCAGCTTGAAAATTAGCTCCTACAATGAGCAGTTCTTC.

In DNA, the CDR3 is TGCGCCAGCAGCCCGTTAACCTACACTGAAGCTTTCTTT. Its protein product is CASSPLTYTEAFF. V and J are TRBV5-1 and TRBJ1-1; no clear D gene. Germline V CDR1 and CDR2: SGHRS, YFSETQ. The CDR3 is 13 amino acids. V gave up 4 bases and J gave up 3 bases, with 10 bases separating them.